The rows below give T cell receptor beta chains drawn from one sample of a study of Ad26.COV2.S vaccination and SARS-CoV-2 variants. Produced via immunoSEQ multiplex PCR; TCRdb's table is partial and in-frame only. This table has hundreds of thousands of clones, roughly 84% appearing once. The source material was peripheral blood, sampled in a trial of Ad26.COV2.S vaccine versus placebo. All receptors derive from a person aged 18 to 59 who received the Ad26.COV2.S COVID-19 vaccine or a placebo. Each CDR3 is given with its conserved first and last residue. Each record gives: clone size, D gene, J gene, V gene, CDR3 DNA, CDR3 protein. D genes are given only for firm matches. A row's size may be missing; if present it is once, few, many or a size class.

. . TRBJ2-3 TRBV5-1 TGCGCCAGCAGCTTAATATCTCCCTGGACACAGGCGATGGGGGATACGCAGTATTTT CASSLISPWTQAMGDTQYF
. TRBD1 TRBJ2-5 TRBV24-1 TGTGCCACCAGTGACCCGGACAGGGGGGAGACCCAGTACTTC CATSDPDRGETQYF
. TRBD1 TRBJ1-1 TRBV4-1 TGCGCCAGCAGCCAAGCAACAGGGGGCATGAACACTGAAGCTTTCTTT CASSQATGGMNTEAFF
. . TRBJ2-4 TRBV14 TGTGCCAGCAGCCAAGGCCAACTTAGTGTGGGAGCCAAAAACATTCAGTACTTC CASSQGQLSVGAKNIQYF
. TRBD1 TRBJ2-7 TRBV15 TGTGCCACCAGCAGAGATTGGGGGACAGGGAACGAGCAGTACTTC CATSRDWGTGNEQYF
. . TRBJ1-6 TRBV5-8 TGTGCCAGCAGCTTGATCAGGACTGAGGGACCCCTCCACTTT CASSLIRTEGPLHF
. TRBD1 TRBJ1-2 TRBV13 TGTGCCAGCAGCACGGCGACAGGGTGGGACCCCACTAACTATGGCTACACCTTC CASSTATGWDPTNYGYTF
. . TRBJ1-2 TRBV5-1 TGCGCCAGCAGCACCTCTACAGACTATGGCTACACCTTC CASSTSTDYGYTF
. . TRBJ2-1 TRBV6-1 TGTGCCAGCAGTGGGGGCATACTAGTCCCCAGCTCCTACAATGAGCAGTTCTTC CASSGGILVPSSYNEQFF
. . TRBJ2-2 TRBV4-3 TGCGCCAGCAGCCAAGCCAGGGGATACCCCGGGGAGCTGTTTTTT CASSQARGYPGELFF
. . TRBJ1-1 TRBV6-2/TRBV6-3 TGTGCCAGCAGTTTTTCCTCTAGGGAATTGAACACTGAAGCTTTCTTT CASSFSSRELNTEAFF
. . TRBJ1-1 TRBV5-1 TGCGCCAGCAGCTTGGGGGGCAGGGGTTGGACTGAAGCTTTCTTT CASSLGGRGWTEAFF
. . TRBJ1-1 TRBV19 TGTGCCAGTAGTATAGTATCAGGGGCCTTCAACACTGAAGCTTTCTTT CASSIVSGAFNTEAFF
. . TRBJ2-7 TRBV5-1 TGCGCCAGCAGCGGGCAGGGGAGCTTCGGGGAGCAGTACTTC CASSGQGSFGEQYF
. TRBD1 TRBJ2-4 TRBV19 TGTGCCAGTAGTAAAGACAGGGGTAATATCGCCAAAAACATTCAGTACTTC CASSKDRGNIAKNIQYF
. . TRBJ2-7 TRBV7-3 TGTGCCAGCAGCGCCCAAAGCGGGGACAGCTACGAGCAGTACTTC CASSAQSGDSYEQYF
. TRBD1 TRBJ1-2 TRBV9 TGTGCCAGCAGCGAGGGTGGACAGGGGACCCTTGGGAGCTACACCTTC CASSEGGQGTLGSYTF
few . TRBJ1-6 TRBV18 TGTGCCAGCTCACCAGACAGGAATTCACCCCTCCACTTT CASSPDRNSPLHF
. TRBD1 TRBJ1-5 TRBV6-5 TGTGCCAGCAGAAAGACAGGGGCTAATCAGCCCCAGCATTTT CASRKTGANQPQHF
once . TRBJ2-7 TRBV5-4 TGTGCCAGCAGCCCAGAGGGGCCCCCGGGCAGCCACGAGCAGTACTTC CASSPEGPPGSHEQYF
. TRBD1 TRBJ2-2 TRBV12-5 TGTGCTAGTGGTTTTGGGCAGGGGGCGGGCACCGGGGAGCTGTTTTTT CASGFGQGAGTGELFF
. . TRBJ2-1 TRBV4-2 TGTGCCAGCAGCCAAGGGCCGACTAGGACCCACAATGAGCAGTTCTTC CASSQGPTRTHNEQFF
. . TRBJ1-3 TRBV13 TGTGCCAGCAGTTTTGGGCGAGTCTCTGGAAACACCATATATTTT CASSFGRVSGNTIYF
few TRBD1 TRBJ1-3 TRBV18 TGTGCCAGCTCACAAGGGACAGGGGGAAGCTCTGGAAACACCATATATTTT CASSQGTGGSSGNTIYF
. . TRBJ1-1 TRBV6-5 TGTGCCAGCAGTTTCTCGACAGAAAACACTGAAGCTTTCTTT CASSFSTENTEAFF
. . TRBJ2-3 TRBV6-6 TGTGCCAGCAGTGTACTAGCCCCAGGGACAGATACGCAGTATTTT CASSVLAPGTDTQYF